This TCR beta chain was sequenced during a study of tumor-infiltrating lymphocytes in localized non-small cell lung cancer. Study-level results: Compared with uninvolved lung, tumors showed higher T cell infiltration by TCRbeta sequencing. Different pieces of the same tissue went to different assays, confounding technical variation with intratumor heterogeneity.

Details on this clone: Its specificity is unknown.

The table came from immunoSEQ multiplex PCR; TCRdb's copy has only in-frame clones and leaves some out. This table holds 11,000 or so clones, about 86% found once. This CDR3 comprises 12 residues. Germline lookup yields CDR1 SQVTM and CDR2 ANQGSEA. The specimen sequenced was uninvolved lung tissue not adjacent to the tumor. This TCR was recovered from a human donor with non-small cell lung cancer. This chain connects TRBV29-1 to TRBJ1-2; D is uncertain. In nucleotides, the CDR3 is TGCAGTGCCAACATGGGCGCGAGGGGCTACACCTTC. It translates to CSANMGARGYTF.